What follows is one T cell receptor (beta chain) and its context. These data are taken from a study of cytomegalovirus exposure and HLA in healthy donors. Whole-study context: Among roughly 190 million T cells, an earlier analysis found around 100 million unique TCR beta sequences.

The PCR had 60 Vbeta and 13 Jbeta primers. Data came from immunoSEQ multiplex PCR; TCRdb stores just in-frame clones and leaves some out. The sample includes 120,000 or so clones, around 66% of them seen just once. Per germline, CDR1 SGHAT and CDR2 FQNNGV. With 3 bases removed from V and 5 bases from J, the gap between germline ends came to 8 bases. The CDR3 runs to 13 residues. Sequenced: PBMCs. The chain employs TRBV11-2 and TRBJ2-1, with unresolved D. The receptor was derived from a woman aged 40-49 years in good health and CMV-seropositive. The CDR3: CASSLNRDNEQFF. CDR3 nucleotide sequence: TGTGCCAGCAGCTTGAACCGCGACAATGAGCAGTTCTTC.